A single T cell receptor (beta chain) is shown here with its context. Antigen specificity is unknown. The germline V gene encodes CDR1 MGHRA and CDR2 YSYEKL. The CDR3 spans 13 residues. V was cut by 1 base and J by 3 bases, with 7 bases left in between. This sample is drawn from a study of cytomegalovirus exposure and HLA in healthy donors. General observations from the study: Cytomegalovirus-associated status was assigned to more than 150 TCR beta chains.

Sequencing used immunoSEQ multiplex PCR; TCRdb keeps in-frame clones, though not all of them. In the table there are some 170,000 clones, more than 75% of which are singletons. The chain links TRBV4-1 to TRBJ2-7, with D unclear. The sequence was collected from a young woman in good health and CMV-seronegative. The sample consisted of PBMCs. CDR3 coding DNA: TGCGCCAGCAGCCAAGCCTACTTCTACGAGCAGTACTTC. Protein: CASSQAYFYEQYF.